This TCR beta chain was documented in a study of cytomegalovirus exposure and HLA in healthy donors. CDR1 MNHNS and CDR2 SASEGT come from the germline V gene. J lost 0 bases, V lost 3 bases, and 1 base had no gene match. The CDR3 sequence is 14 residues long. The PCR used 60 Vbeta and 13 Jbeta primers. TCRdb keeps only in-frame clones here, not all; method: immunoSEQ multiplex PCR. Of around 140,000 clones listed, 60% to 85% were seen once; the top ten hold under 2%. This clone has a single count. This TCR was recovered from a female donor in good health and CMV-seropositive. The V gene is TRBV6-1, the J gene TRBJ2-7; 8 positions agree with TRBD1. Source material: PBMCs. CDR3 residues: CASSDDRGSYEQYF. CDR3 nucleotides: TGTGCCAGCAGTGACGACAGGGGCTCCTACGAGCAGTACTTC.